One sample yielded the 25 T cell receptor beta chains listed below, sequenced in a study of shared clonotypes between healthy human individuals. Measured with immunoSEQ multiplex PCR; TCRdb has only the in-frame clones, and not every one. The table shows about 2 million clones, with 85% to 95% occurring only once. Sequenced input: naive CD4+ T cells sorted from blood. Subset indicated: CD45RA+ positively selected. The receptors stem from a man between 18 and 29 years old in good health.

V gene TRBV10-3 combines with J gene TRBJ1-4, with no clear D. Trimming left V 2 bases short and J 3 bases short, with 13 bases between. The CDR3 loop spans 16 amino acids. Germline V lookup: CDR1 ENHRY, CDR2 SYGVKD. The DNA of the CDR3 is TGTGCCATCAGTGAGACCCCGGACGGGCCTAATGAAAAACTGTTTTTT. This translates into CAISETPDGPNEKLFF.

V and J are TRBV5-1 and TRBJ2-3, with TRBD2 matching 7 bases. The trim removed 5 bases at V and 2 bases at J, leaving 8 bases unmatched. Germline V gives CDR1 SGHRS, CDR2 YFSETQ. CDR3 length equals 15 residues. CDR3 in amino acids: CASRLAALPTDTQYF. In DNA, the CDR3 is TGCGCCAGCAGGCTAGCGGCATTACCCACAGATACGCAGTATTTT.

DNA for the CDR3: TGTGCCAGCAGTACCGGGACAGGGGCCCCCCGTGGCTACACCTTC. Encoded protein: CASSTGTGAPRGYTF. The chain is built from TRBV27 and TRBJ1-2; 10 nucleotides align to TRBD1. Per the germline V gene, CDR1 is MNHEY and CDR2 is SMNVEV (reference sequence). The CDR3 totals 15 residues. With V trimmed by 5 bases and J by 7 bases, 10 bases remained unmatched.

This clone was picked up one time. This CDR3 is also generated by other DNA sequences in the sample. The chain recombines TRBV2 with TRBJ2-3; 11 bases align to TRBD2. Per germline, CDR1 SNHLY and CDR2 FYNNEI. The CDR3 has 15 amino acids. J lost 0 bases, V lost 5 bases, and 1 base had no gene match. CDR3 in DNA: TGTGCCAGCAGTCGGACTAGCGGGAGCACAGATACGCAGTATTTT. Translating it yields CASSRTSGSTDTQYF.

For the CDR3, the DNA is TGTGCCAGCAGTAAAACTAGCGGGGGGCAAGAGACCCAGTACTTC. Protein product: CASSKTSGGQETQYF. The chain joins TRBV2 to TRBJ2-5; TRBD2 agrees at 12 bases. V gave up 5 bases and J gave up 2 bases; unmatched junction bases: 3. This CDR3 has 15 amino acids. Germline V lookup: CDR1 SNHLY, CDR2 FYNNEI.

This sequence joins TRBV30 and TRBJ1-6; D perhaps matches TRBD1 (6 bases). Germline V gene sequence: CDR1 GTSNPN, CDR2 SVGIG (reference sequence). Trimming shortened V by 5 bases and J by 3 bases, and 11 bases separated the two germline ends. The CDR3 is 14 amino acids. The CDR3 protein is CAWATGIYNSPLHF. In DNA, the CDR3 is TGTGCCTGGGCCACAGGGATCTATAATTCACCCCTCCACTTT.

This rearrangement joins TRBV27 to TRBJ2-7; TRBD1 agrees at 7 bases. CDR1 is MNHEY, CDR2 SMNVEV, per germline (reference sequence). This CDR3 is built from 15 residues. V lost 3 bases to trimming and J lost 3 bases; unmatched junction nucleotides: 8. CDR3 nucleotide sequence: TGTGCCAGCAGTTTTTTCGGGACAGATGTCTACGAGCAGTACTTC. Protein: CASSFFGTDVYEQYF.

This chain connects TRBV29-1 to TRBJ1-1; D is ambiguous. This CDR3 contains 13 residues. Trimming removed 4 bases from V and 4 bases from J, with 13 bases in between. Per germline, CDR1 SQVTM and CDR2 ANQGSEA. The CDR3 here is CSVGTLGPTEAFF. The CDR3 DNA sequence: TGCAGCGTTGGGACCCTAGGGCCCACTGAAGCTTTCTTT.

The rearrangement joins TRBV11-2 to TRBJ2-7; 13 nucleotides match TRBD2. Germline CDR1 SGHAT, CDR2 FQNNGV. The CDR3 spans 15 residues. J gave up 3 bases and V 5 bases, and 4 bases lay outside the gene matches. The CDR3 is CASSRGLAGDYEQYF. CDR3 DNA: TGTGCCAGCAGCCGAGGACTAGCGGGAGACTACGAGCAGTACTTC.

The chain has TRBV18 and TRBJ2-2; D is unclear. CDR3 length: 15 residues. Germline lookup yields CDR1 KGHSH and CDR2 LQKENI. V dropped 1 base and J dropped 2 bases, with 8 bases sitting between them. The CDR3 here is CASSPQLPNTGELFF. In DNA form, the CDR3 reads TGTGCCAGCTCACCACAACTCCCCAACACCGGGGAGCTGTTTTTT. Combining the CDR3 with reference TRBV18 and TRBJ2-2 gives the whole variable domain NAGVMQNPRHLVRRRGQEARLRCSPMKGHSHVYWYRQLPEEGLKFMVYLQKENIIDESGMPKERFSAEFPKEGPSILRIQQVVRGDSAAYFCASSPQLPNTGELFFGEGSRLTVL.

The chain combines TRBV7-2 with TRBJ1-2; D unresolved. Germline-derived CDR1 and CDR2 are SGHTA and FQGNSA. The CDR3 is 11 amino acids. Trimming cost V 2 bases and J 7 bases, with 5 bases left between them. The CDR3 DNA follows: TGTGCCAGCAGCTTAACGGGTGGCTACACCTTC. Translated: CASSLTGGYTF.

This clone was seen only once. This sequence joins TRBV18 and TRBJ2-3, with D maybe TRBD2 (6 bases). V lost 3 bases and J 5 bases, leaving 12 bases between the germline ends. The CDR3 loop spans 14 amino acids. Germline CDR1 KGHSH, CDR2 LQKENI. As DNA, the CDR3 is TGTGCCAGCTCACCCGCAACCGGGGGAGATACGCAGTATTTT. This gives the protein CASSPATGGDTQYF.

V gene TRBV9 combines with J gene TRBJ2-7, with 10 positions matching TRBD1. Germline V gives CDR1 SGDLS, CDR2 YYNGEE. The CDR3 has 14 amino acids. The V segment lost 3 bases and the J segment 5 bases; nucleotides outside the gene matches: 5. CDR3 DNA sequence: TGTGCCAGCAGCGCTAGAGGGACAGGGGACGAGCAGTACTTC. Translation: CASSARGTGDEQYF.

The rearrangement uses TRBV7-3 and TRBJ2-5, with 9 positions matching TRBD1. After removal of 0 bases from V and 0 bases from J, the junction contained 2 bases not matched to a gene. CDR1 and CDR2 (germline): SGHTA, FQGTGA. This CDR3 has 16 amino acids. The CDR3 loop is CASSLTGTGHQETQYF. The CDR3 region has the DNA TGTGCCAGCAGCTTAACCGGGACAGGGCACCAAGAGACCCAGTACTTC.

The gene calls are TRBV5-1 and TRBJ2-3; the match to TRBD2 covers 7 bases. Germline CDR1 is SGHRS and CDR2 is YFSETQ. The CDR3 is made up of 16 amino acids. V shed 4 bases and J 4 bases; nucleotides not matched to a gene: 12. CDR3 amino acids: CASSTLLGGGPDTQYF. The CDR3 DNA reads TGCGCCAGCAGCACCCTTCTCGGGGGAGGGCCAGATACGCAGTATTTT.

The genes are TRBV6-5 and TRBJ1-5; perhaps TRBD1 as D (5 bases). Trimming took 6 bases from V and 4 from J, leaving 16 bases between them. The CDR3 loop spans 15 amino acids. Germline V gene data show CDR1 as MNHEY and CDR2 as SVGAGI. Here the CDR3 reads CASSPGGVWNQPQHF. CDR3 in DNA: TGTGCCAGCAGCCCCGGGGGGGTTTGGAATCAGCCCCAGCATTTT.

DNA of the CDR3: TGTGCCACCGCGGTGTCCGGGGGCAACGATGAAAAACTGTTTTTT. Protein sequence: CATAVSGGNDEKLFF. This sequence joins TRBV6-5 and TRBJ1-4; the D gene is possibly TRBD1 (6 bases). Trimming removed 10 bases at V and 6 bases at J, with 21 bases between. Per germline, CDR1 MNHEY and CDR2 SVGAGI. The CDR3 consists of 15 residues.

V and J are TRBV6-1 and TRBJ1-6; D gene ambiguous. The CDR3 is made up of 12 amino acids. Trimming cost V 6 bases and J 4 bases, with 4 bases left between them. Germline assignment: CDR1 MNHNS and CDR2 SASEGT. This chain's CDR3 is CASRVYNSPLHF. CDR3 DNA: TGTGCCAGCAGGGTTTATAATTCACCCCTCCACTTT.

The V gene is TRBV15, the J gene TRBJ2-7; D is undetermined. Trimming stripped 1 base from V and 2 bases from J, with 12 bases between. The CDR3 consists of 15 residues. Germline assignment: CDR1 LNHNV and CDR2 YYDKDF (reference sequence). Here the CDR3 reads CATSRGGSSTYEQYF. Written as DNA, the CDR3 is TGTGCCACCAGCAGAGGAGGCAGTTCTACCTACGAGCAGTACTTC.

This chain connects TRBV7-2 to TRBJ1-2; maybe TRBD1 (5 bases). Per the germline V gene, CDR1 is SGHTA and CDR2 is FQGNSA. V lost 0 bases, J lost 8 bases, and 13 bases lay in between. This CDR3 comprises 14 residues. CDR3 nucleotides: TGTGCCAGCAGCTTAGCAAGGGGAATCGGCGGCTACACCTTC. This codes for CASSLARGIGGYTF.

In its sample, this clone was seen once. The chain couples TRBV6-1 to TRBJ2-5; D call uncertain. This CDR3 is built from 17 residues. Trimming took off 0 bases at V and 5 bases at J, with 19 bases between the two ends. CDR1 and CDR2 (germline): MNHNS, SASEGT. This chain's CDR3 is CASSEAVPDRGRETQYF. Here the CDR3 DNA reads TGTGCCAGCAGTGAAGCTGTCCCGGACCGAGGACGGGAGACCCAGTACTTC.

The chain carries TRBV27 and TRBJ1-1; weak D call: TRBD1 (5 bases). The germline gives CDR1 MNHEY, CDR2 SMNVEV (reference sequence). The germline V and J ends were trimmed by 7 bases and 0 bases, with 12 bases remaining between them. CDR3 length equals 14 residues. In DNA form, the CDR3 reads TGTGCCAGCAAAAGCGGGGGGTTGAACACTGAAGCTTTCTTT. Amino acids: CASKSGGLNTEAFF.

The J gene is TRBJ1-6, the V gene TRBV10-1, with D uncertain. V lost 9 bases and J 7 bases, leaving 13 bases between the germline ends. The germline gives CDR1 WNHNN, CDR2 SYGVQD (reference sequence). The CDR3 runs 13 residues. CDR3 sequence: CARIPGSNSPLHF. In DNA form, the CDR3 reads TGCGCCAGAATCCCGGGCTCAAATTCACCCCTCCACTTT.

The chain has TRBV10-2 and TRBJ2-2, with TRBD1 identical over 9 bases. Per germline, CDR1 WSHSY and CDR2 SAAADI. This CDR3 contains 15 residues. The junction had 4 bases not matched to a gene; V was cut back by 4 bases and J by 4 bases. The chain's CDR3 is CASSVGTGFTGELFF. CDR3 nucleotide sequence: TGCGCCAGCAGTGTTGGGACAGGGTTCACCGGGGAGCTGTTTTTT.

This chain joins TRBV4-1 and TRBJ1-2; D remains ambiguous. V was shortened by 4 bases and J by 4 bases, with 13 bases between the two germline ends. The CDR3 length is 14 residues. Per germline, CDR1 MGHRA and CDR2 YSYEKL. The CDR3 region is CASSPGGASYGYTF. DNA of the CDR3: TGCGCCAGCAGCCCCGGAGGTGCTTCCTATGGCTACACCTTC.